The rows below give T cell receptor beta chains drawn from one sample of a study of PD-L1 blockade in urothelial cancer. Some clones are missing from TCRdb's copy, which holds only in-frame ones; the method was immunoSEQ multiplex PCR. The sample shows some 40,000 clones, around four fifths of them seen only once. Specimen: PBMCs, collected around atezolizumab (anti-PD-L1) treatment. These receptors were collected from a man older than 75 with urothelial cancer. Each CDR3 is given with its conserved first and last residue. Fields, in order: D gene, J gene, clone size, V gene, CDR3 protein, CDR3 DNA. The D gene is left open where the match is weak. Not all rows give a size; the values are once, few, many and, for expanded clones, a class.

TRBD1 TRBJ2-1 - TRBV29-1 CSVAGTGAYEQFF TGCAGCGTTGCCGGGACAGGGGCCTATGAGCAGTTCTTC
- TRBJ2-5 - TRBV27 CASSSHFDSQETQYF TGTGCCAGCAGCTCCCACTTCGACAGCCAAGAGACCCAGTACTTC
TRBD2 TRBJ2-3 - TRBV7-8 CASSLEAAGRTDTQYF TGTGCCAGCAGCTTAGAAGCAGCGGGACGTACAGATACGCAGTATTTT
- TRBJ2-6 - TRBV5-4 CASSLGQANSGANVLTF TGTGCCAGCAGCTTGGGACAGGCGAACTCTGGGGCCAACGTCCTGACTTTC
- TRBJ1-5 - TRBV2 CASTLTGTNQPQHF TGTGCCAGCACCTTGACAGGCACTAATCAGCCCCAGCATTTT
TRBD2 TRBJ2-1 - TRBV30 CAWRVSGRTYNEQFF TGTGCCTGGAGGGTTAGCGGGAGGACCTACAATGAGCAGTTCTTC
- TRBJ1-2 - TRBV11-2 CASSRQNYGYTF TGTGCCAGCAGTCGACAGAACTATGGCTACACCTTC
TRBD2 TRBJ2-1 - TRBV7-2 CAIRKRVAGGYNEQFF TGTGCCATCCGTAAGCGTGTAGCGGGAGGGTACAATGAGCAGTTCTTC
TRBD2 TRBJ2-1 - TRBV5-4 CASRTGGTAPNEQFF TGTGCCAGCAGGACGGGAGGTACAGCTCCCAATGAGCAGTTCTTC
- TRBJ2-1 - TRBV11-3 CASSSRVGQPDNEQFF TGTGCCAGCAGCTCCAGGGTTGGGCAACCGGACAATGAGCAGTTCTTC
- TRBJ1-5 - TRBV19 CASSIPGAQPQHF TGTGCCAGTAGTATTCCAGGGGCTCAGCCCCAGCATTTT
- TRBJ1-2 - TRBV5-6 CASSSYRALGYGYTF TGTGCCAGCAGCTCATACAGGGCATTAGGTTACGGCTACACCTTC
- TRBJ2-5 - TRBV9 CASSVAPTREETQYF TGTGCCAGCAGCGTAGCCCCAACTAGGGAAGAGACCCAGTACTTC
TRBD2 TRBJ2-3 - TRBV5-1 CASSFGLAGEDTQYF TGCGCCAGCAGCTTTGGCCTAGCGGGAGAAGATACGCAGTATTTT
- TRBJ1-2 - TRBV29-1 CSVSTDAYGYTF TGCAGCGTTTCGACAGATGCCTATGGCTACACCTTC
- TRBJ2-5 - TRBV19 CATLTGEAQYF TGTGCCACCCTCACCGGGGAGGCCCAGTACTTC
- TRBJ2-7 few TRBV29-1 CSARMGHDSYEQYF TGCAGCGCCCGAATGGGGCATGACTCCTACGAGCAGTACTTC
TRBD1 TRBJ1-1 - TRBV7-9 CASIVTGDRTEAFF TGTGCCAGCATTGTCACAGGGGACCGGACTGAAGCTTTCTTT
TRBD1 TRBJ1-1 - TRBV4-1 CASSQGYGGTGNTEAFF TGCGCCAGCAGCCAAGGTTATGGTGGGACAGGTAACACTGAAGCTTTCTTT
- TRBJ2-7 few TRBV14 CASSRRQDSYEQYF TGTGCCAGCAGCCGGAGACAGGACTCCTACGAGCAGTACTTC
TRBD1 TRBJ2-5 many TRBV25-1 CASSAVGQGARETQYF TGTGCCAGCAGTGCGGTTGGACAGGGGGCGCGAGAGACCCAGTACTTC
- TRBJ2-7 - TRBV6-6 CASSYLAKQYF TGTGCCAGCAGTTACCTAGCCAAGCAGTACTTC
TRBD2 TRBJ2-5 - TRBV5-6 CASSLELGAGGYQRETQYF TGTGCCAGCAGCTTGGAACTCGGTGCGGGAGGGTACCAGCGGGAGACCCAGTACTTC
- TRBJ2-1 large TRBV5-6 CASSLREYHEQFF TGTGCCAGCAGCTTGCGGGAGTACCATGAGCAGTTCTTC
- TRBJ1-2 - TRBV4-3 CASSQRRGQSYGYTF TGCGCCAGCAGCCAACGGCGGGGGCAAAGTTATGGCTACACCTTC
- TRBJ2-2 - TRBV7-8 CASSSKEYTGELFF TGTGCCAGCAGCTCGAAGGAGTACACCGGGGAGCTGTTTTTT
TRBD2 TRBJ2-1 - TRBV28 CASSRRLAGPYNEQFF TGTGCCAGCAGTCGACGACTAGCGGGGCCCTACAATGAGCAGTTCTTC
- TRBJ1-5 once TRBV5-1 CASSLDGGDQPQHF TGCGCCAGCAGCTTGGATGGGGGCGATCAGCCCCAGCATTTT
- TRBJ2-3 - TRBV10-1 CASSESGRNTQYF TGCGCCAGCAGTGAGTCCGGGAGAAATACGCAGTATTTT
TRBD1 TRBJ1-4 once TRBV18 CASSPRGTANEKLFF TGTGCCAGCTCACCACGTGGGACAGCTAATGAAAAACTGTTTTTT
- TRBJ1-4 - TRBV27 CASSTTIGLNEKLFF TGTGCCAGCAGTACTACGATCGGTTTGAATGAAAAACTGTTTTTT
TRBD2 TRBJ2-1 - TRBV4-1 CAGPPGLAGPSSYNEQFF TGCGCCGGGCCCCCGGGACTAGCGGGGCCGAGCTCCTACAATGAGCAGTTCTTC
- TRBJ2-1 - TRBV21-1 CASSKCQGNNEQFF TGTGCCAGCAGCAAATGCCAGGGGAACAATGAGCAGTTCTTC
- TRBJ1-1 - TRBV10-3 CAISDTGALNTEAFF TGTGCCATCAGTGATACAGGCGCCTTGAACACTGAAGCTTTCTTT
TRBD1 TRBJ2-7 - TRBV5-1 CASSLDHLRTGGEQYF TGCGCCAGCAGCTTGGATCATTTGCGAACAGGGGGCGAGCAGTACTTC